This T cell receptor beta chain originates from a study of T cells in Graves' hyperthyroidism and ophthalmopathy. With a duration under 2 months, the hyperthyroidism was newly diagnosed in patients aged 18 to 65. Diagnosis relied on clinical symptoms, serum thyroxine and TRAb, thyroid ultrasound and orbital computed tomography. It was 10 ml of fresh peripheral blood that supplied the PBMCs. Overall study findings and caveats: Most thyroid clonotypes with frequency above 0.001 were detected in blood.

Amplification yielded TCR beta CDR3 regions, with RNA transcripts as the source. The HTBI set primed first-round TCR CDR3 RT-PCR. MiXCR was run by TCRdb on the multiplex PCR reads, yielding one entry per CDR3 protein. The sample holds about 700,000 distinct CDR3 sequences, 11% to 15% seen once. As to this clonotype: As yet, its antigen is unknown.

Trimming at V came to 3 bases and at J to 0 bases, leaving 7 bases not matched to a gene. Germline lookup yields CDR1 MNHEY and CDR2 SVGEGT. The CDR3 has 17 residues. The receptor's source is a woman aged 18-35 years with Graves' hyperthyroidism. The chain has TRBV6-2 or TRBV6-3 and TRBJ1-5; the match to TRBD1 covers 8 bases. The sample was blood. In DNA form, the CDR3 reads TGTGCCAGCAGTTATGGACAGGGAGGCTATAGCAATCAGCCCCAGCATTTT. Translating gives CASSYGQGGYSNQPQHF.